A single sample is the source of the 2 T cell receptor beta chains below, sequenced in a study of response to subunit inactivated influenza vaccine. MiXCR was run by TCRdb on the RT-PCR reads, yielding one entry per CDR3 protein. The sample shows approximately 500,000 distinct CDR3 sequences, approximately 12% of them seen only once. The sample was PBMCs from blood, taken 45 days after vaccination. These receptors were collected from a man aged 50 to 60 who received an inactivated influenza vaccine.

The table lists this clonotype with a few counts. The chain carries TRBV10-3 and TRBJ2-3; 8 bases are shared with TRBD2. Germline V lookup: CDR1 ENHRY, CDR2 SYGVKD. The CDR3 spans 14 residues. V lost 10 bases to trimming and J lost 2 bases; unmatched junction nucleotides: 8. The CDR3 sequence is CATNLAGTTDTQYF. The CDR3, as DNA: TGTGCCACAAACTTAGCGGGGACCACAGATACGCAGTATTTT.

CDR3 nucleotides: TGCGCCAGCAGCTTGGAACCGGGGGGGCTGGTCAATGAGCAGTTCTTC. This encodes CASSLEPGGLVNEQFF. V gene TRBV5-1 combines with J gene TRBJ2-1; TRBD2 matches 8 bases. The V segment lost 0 bases and the J segment 6 bases; nucleotides outside the gene matches: 8. Germline V gene lookup returns CDR1 SGHRS and CDR2 YFSETQ. The CDR3 covers 16 residues. Full variable domain (rest looked up from reference TRBV5-1 and TRBJ2-1): KAGVTQTPRYLIKTRGQQVTLSCSPISGHRSVSWYQQTPGQGLQFLFEYFSETQRNKGNFPGRFSGRQFSNSRSEMNVSTLELGDSALYLCASSLEPGGLVNEQFFGPGTRLTVL.